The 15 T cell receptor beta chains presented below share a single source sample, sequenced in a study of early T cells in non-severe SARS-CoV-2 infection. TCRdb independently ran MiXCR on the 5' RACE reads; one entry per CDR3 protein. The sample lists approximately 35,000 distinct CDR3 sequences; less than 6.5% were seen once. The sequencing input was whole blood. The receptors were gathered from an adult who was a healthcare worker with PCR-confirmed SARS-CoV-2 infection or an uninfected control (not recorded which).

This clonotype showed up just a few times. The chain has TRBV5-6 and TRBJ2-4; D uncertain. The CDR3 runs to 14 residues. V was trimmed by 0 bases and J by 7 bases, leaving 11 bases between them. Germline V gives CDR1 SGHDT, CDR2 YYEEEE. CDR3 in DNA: TGTGCCAGCAGCTTGGATCAACCCGGGAACATTCAGTACTTC. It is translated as CASSLDQPGNIQYF.

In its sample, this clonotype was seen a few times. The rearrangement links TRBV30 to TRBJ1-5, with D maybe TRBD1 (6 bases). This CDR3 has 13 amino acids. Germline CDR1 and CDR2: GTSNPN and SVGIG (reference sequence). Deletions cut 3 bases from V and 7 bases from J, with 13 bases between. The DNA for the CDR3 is TGTGCCTGGAGCCGACAGGCAGAACAGCCCCAGCATTTT. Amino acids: CAWSRQAEQPQHF.

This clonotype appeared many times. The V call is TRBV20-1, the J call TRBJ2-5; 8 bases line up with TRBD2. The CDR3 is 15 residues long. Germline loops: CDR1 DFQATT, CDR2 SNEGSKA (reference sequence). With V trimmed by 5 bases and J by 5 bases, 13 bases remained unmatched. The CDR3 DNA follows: TGCAGTGCTCGCGGGGCGGGGGGAACCTTGGAGACCCAGTACTTC. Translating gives CSARGAGGTLETQYF.

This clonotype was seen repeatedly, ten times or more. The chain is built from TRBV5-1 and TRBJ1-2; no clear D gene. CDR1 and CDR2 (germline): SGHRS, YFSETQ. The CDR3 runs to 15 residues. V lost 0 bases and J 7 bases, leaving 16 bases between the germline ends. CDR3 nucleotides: TGCGCCAGCAGCTTGGAGGCCCAGGCTGCGGCTGGCTACACCTTC. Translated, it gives CASSLEAQAAAGYTF.

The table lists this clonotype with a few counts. CDR3 loop: CATSGGTGNSPLHF. The CDR3 region has the DNA TGTGCCACATCCGGGGGTACGGGGAATTCACCCCTCCACTTT. The gene calls are TRBV5-4 and TRBJ1-6, with D perhaps matching TRBD1 (5 bases). The V end was cut by 9 bases, the J end by 7 bases, with 17 bases between. The germline V gene has CDR1 SGHNT and CDR2 YYREEE (reference sequence). The CDR3 extends over 14 amino acids.

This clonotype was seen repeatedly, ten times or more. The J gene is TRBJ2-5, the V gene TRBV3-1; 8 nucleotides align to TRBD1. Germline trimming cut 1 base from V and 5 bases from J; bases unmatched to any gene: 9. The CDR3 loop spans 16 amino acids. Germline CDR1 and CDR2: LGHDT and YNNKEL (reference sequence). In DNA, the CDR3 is TGTGCCAGCAGCCAAGTACCCAGGGGGCTTAGGGAGACCCAGTACTTC. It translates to CASSQVPRGLRETQYF.

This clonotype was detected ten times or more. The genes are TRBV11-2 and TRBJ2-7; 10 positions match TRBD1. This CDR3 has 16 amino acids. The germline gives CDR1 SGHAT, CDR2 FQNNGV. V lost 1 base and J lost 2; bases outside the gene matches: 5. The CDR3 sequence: CASSLGGTGVPYEQYF. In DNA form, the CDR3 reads TGTGCCAGCAGCTTAGGAGGGACAGGGGTCCCCTACGAGCAGTACTTC.

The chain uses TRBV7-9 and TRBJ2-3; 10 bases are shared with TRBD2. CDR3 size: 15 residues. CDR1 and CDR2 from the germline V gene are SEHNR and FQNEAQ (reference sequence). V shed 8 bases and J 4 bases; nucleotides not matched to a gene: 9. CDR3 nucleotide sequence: TGTGCCAGCGCCAAGCGGGGGGGCCGCGCAGATACGCAGTATTTT. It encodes CASAKRGGRADTQYF.

The CDR3 coding sequence is TGCAGTGCTTGGGGGAGCTCCTACAATGAGCAGTTCTTC. Amino acids: CSAWGSSYNEQFF. V gene TRBV20-1 combines with J gene TRBJ2-1; D could derive from TRBD1 or TRBD2 (5 bases each). The germline CDR1 and CDR2 sequences are DFQATT and SNEGSKA (reference sequence). The CDR3 covers 13 residues. The V and J ends lost 5 bases and 0 bases respectively, with 8 bases between them.

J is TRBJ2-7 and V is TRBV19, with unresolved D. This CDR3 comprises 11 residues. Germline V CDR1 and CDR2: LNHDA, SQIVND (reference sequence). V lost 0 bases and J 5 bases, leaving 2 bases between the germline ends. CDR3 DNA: TGTGCCAGTAGTATAGAGGACGAGCAGTACTTC. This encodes CASSIEDEQYF. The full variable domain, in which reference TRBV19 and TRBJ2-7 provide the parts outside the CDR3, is DGGITQSPKYLFRKEGQNVTLSCEQNLNHDAMYWYRQDPGQGLRLIYYSQIVNDFQKGDIAEGYSVSREKKESFPLTVTSAQKNPTAFYLCASSIEDEQYFGPGTRLTVT.

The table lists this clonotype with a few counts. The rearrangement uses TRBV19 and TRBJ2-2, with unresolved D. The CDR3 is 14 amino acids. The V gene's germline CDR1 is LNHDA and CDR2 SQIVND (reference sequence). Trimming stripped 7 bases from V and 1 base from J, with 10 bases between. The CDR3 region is CASMLGWNTGELFF. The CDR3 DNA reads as TGTGCCAGTATGTTAGGGTGGAACACCGGGGAGCTGTTTTTT. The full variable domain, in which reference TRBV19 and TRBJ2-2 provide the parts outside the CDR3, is DGGITQSPKYLFRKEGQNVTLSCEQNLNHDAMYWYRQDPGQGLRLIYYSQIVNDFQKGDIAEGYSVSREKKESFPLTVTSAQKNPTAFYLCASMLGWNTGELFFGEGSRLTVL.

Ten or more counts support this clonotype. This chain's CDR3 is CAISERQSISGNTIYF. The DNA for the CDR3 is TGTGCCATCAGTGAGAGGCAAAGCATCTCTGGAAACACCATATATTTT. V is TRBV10-3 and J is TRBJ1-3; no definite D call. V lost 2 bases and J lost 0, with 11 bases in between. CDR1 and CDR2 (germline): ENHRY, SYGVKD. CDR3 size: 16 residues.

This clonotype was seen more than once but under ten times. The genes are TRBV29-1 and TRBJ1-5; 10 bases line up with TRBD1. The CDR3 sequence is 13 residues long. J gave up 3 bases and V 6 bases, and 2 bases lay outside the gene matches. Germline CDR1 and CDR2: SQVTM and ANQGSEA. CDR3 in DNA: TGCAGCGTGACAGGGGGCATCAATCAGCCCCAGCATTTT. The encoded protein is CSVTGGINQPQHF.

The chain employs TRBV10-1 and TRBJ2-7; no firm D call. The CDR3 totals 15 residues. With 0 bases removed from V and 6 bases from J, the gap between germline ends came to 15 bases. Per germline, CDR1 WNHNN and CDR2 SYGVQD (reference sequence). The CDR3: CASSESFVGQGEQYF. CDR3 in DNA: TGCGCCAGCAGTGAGTCGTTCGTTGGGCAAGGCGAGCAGTACTTC.

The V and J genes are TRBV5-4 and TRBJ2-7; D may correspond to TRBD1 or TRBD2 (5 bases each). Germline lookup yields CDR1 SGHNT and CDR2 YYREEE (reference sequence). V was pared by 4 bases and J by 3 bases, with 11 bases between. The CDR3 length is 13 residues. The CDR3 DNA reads TGTGCCAGCAGCCCCCGGGACGGCTACGAGCAGTACTTC. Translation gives CASSPRDGYEQYF.